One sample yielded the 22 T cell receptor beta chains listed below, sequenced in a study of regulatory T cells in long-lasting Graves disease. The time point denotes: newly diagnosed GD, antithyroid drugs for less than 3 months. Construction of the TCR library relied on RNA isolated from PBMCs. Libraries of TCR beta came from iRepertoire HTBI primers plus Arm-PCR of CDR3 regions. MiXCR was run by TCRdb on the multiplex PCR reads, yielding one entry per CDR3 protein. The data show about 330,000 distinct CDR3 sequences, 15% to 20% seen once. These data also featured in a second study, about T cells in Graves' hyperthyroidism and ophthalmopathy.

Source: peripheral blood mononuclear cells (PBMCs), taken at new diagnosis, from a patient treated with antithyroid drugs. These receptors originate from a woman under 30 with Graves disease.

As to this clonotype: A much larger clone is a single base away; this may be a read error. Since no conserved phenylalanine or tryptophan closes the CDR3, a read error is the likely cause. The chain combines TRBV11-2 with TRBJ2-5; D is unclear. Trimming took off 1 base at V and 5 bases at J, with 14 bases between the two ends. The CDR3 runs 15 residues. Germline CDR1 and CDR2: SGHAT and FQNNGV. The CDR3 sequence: CASSLAKTLGETQYL. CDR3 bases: TGTGCCAGCAGCTTAGCGAAAACCCTGGGGGAGACCCAGTACCTC.

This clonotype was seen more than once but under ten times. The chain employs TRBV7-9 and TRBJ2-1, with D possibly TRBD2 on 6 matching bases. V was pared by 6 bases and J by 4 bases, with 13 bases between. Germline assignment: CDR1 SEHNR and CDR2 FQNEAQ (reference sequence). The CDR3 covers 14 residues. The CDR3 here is CASSKREQYNEQFF. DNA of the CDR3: TGTGCCAGCAGTAAACGGGAGCAATACAATGAGCAGTTCTTC.

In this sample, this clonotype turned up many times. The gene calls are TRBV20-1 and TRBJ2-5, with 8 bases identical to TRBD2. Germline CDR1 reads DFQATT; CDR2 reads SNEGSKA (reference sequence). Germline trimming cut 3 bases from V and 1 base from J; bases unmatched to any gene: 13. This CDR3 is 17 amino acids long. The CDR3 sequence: CSASPLRLAGFQETQYF. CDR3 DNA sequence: TGCAGTGCTAGCCCCCTTCGGCTAGCGGGTTTCCAAGAGACCCAGTACTTC.

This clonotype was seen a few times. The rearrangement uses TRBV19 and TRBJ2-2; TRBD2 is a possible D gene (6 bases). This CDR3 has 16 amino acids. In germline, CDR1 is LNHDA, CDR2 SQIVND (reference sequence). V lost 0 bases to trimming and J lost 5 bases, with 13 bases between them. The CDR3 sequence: CASSIDPGLETGELFF. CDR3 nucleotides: TGTGCCAGTAGTATAGATCCGGGACTGGAGACCGGGGAGCTGTTTTTT.

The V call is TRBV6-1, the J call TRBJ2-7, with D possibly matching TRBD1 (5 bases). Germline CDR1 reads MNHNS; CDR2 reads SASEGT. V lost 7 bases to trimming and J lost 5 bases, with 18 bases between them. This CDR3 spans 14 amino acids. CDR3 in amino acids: CASTKDSPPHEQYF. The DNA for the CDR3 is TGTGCCAGCACCAAAGACAGTCCCCCCCACGAGCAGTACTTC.

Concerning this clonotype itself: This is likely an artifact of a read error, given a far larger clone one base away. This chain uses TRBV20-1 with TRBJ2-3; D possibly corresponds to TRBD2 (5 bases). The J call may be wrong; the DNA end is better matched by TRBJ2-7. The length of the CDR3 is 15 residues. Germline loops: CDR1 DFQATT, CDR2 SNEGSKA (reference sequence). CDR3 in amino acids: CSARDLQDSAYEQYF. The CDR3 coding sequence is TGCAGTGCTAGAGATCTTCAGGACTCAGCCTACGAGCAGTACTTC.

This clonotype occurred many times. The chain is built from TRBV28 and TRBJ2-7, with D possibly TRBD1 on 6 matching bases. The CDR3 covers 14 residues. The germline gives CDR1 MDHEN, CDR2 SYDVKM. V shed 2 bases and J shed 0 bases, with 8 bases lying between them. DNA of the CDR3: TGTGCCAGCAGTTTAACAGGGCTCTCCTACGAGCAGTACTTC. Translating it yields CASSLTGLSYEQYF.

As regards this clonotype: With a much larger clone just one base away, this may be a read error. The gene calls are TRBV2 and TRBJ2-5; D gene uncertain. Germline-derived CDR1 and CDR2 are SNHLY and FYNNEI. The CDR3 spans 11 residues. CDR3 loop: CASSVEKTQCF. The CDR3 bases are TGTGCCAGCAGTGTTGAAAAGACCCAGTGCTTC.

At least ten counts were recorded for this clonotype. CDR3 in DNA: TGTGCCAGCAGCCAAGATTTAAGGGGAAGGGGCGACACTGAAGCTTTCTTT. Its translation is CASSQDLRGRGDTEAFF. The V and J genes are TRBV3-1 and TRBJ1-1; the D gene is possibly TRBD1 (5 bases). The CDR3 is made up of 17 amino acids. Trimming removed 0 bases at V and 3 bases at J, with 17 bases between. Looked up from germline, CDR1 is LGHDT and CDR2 is YNNKEL (reference sequence).

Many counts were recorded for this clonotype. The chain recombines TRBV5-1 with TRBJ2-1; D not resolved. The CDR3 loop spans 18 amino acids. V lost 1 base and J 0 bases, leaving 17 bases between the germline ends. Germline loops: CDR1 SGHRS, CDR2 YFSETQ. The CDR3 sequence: CASSLYPQTIGSYNEQFF. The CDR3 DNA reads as TGCGCCAGCAGCTTGTACCCTCAAACTATCGGCTCCTACAATGAGCAGTTCTTC.

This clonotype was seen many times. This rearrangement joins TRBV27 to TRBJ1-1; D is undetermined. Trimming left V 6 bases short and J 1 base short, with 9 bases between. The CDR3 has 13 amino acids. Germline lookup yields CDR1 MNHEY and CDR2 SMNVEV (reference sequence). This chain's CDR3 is CASSRTPNTEAFF. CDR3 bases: TGTGCCAGCAGCCGGACCCCGAACACTGAAGCTTTCTTT.

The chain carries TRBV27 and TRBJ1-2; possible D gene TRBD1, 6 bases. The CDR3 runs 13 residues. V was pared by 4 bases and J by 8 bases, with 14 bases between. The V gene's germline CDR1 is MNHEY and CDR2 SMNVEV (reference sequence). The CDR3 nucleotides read TGTGCCAGCAGTTCGGCGGGACAATTGGGCTACACCTTC. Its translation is CASSSAGQLGYTF.

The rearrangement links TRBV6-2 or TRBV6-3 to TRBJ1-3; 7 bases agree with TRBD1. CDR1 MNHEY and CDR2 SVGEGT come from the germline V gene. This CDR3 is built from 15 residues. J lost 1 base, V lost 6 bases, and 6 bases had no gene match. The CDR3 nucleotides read TGTGCCAGCAGAAAGACGACAGGGTCTGGAAACACCATATATTTT. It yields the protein CASRKTTGSGNTIYF.

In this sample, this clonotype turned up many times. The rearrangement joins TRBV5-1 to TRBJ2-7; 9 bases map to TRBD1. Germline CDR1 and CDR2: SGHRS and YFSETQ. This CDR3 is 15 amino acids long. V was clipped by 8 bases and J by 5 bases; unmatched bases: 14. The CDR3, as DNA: TGCGCCAGTCAACCCCCCGGGACAGGGAGGGACGAGCAGTACTTC. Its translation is CASQPPGTGRDEQYF.

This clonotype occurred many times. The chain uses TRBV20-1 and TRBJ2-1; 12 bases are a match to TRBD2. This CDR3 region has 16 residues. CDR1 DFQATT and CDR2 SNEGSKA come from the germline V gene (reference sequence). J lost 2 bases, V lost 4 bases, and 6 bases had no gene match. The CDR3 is CSATHSSGGAYNEQFF. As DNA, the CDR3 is TGCAGTGCTACCCATTCTAGCGGGGGGGCCTACAATGAGCAGTTCTTC.

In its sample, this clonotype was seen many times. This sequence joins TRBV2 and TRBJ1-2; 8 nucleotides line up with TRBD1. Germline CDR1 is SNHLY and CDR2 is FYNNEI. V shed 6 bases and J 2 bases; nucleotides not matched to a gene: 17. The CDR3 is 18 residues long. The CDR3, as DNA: TGTGCCAGCAGCCCCCAAACCCACAGGGGGTTGGGGAACTATGGCTACACCTTC. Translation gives CASSPQTHRGLGNYGYTF.

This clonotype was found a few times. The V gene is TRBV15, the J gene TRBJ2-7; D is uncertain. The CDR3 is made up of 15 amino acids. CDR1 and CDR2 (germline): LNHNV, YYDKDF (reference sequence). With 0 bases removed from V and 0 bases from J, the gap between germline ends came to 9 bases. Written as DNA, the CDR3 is TGTGCCACCAGCAGAGATCGAGCGCCCTCCTACGAGCAGTACTTC. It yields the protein CATSRDRAPSYEQYF.

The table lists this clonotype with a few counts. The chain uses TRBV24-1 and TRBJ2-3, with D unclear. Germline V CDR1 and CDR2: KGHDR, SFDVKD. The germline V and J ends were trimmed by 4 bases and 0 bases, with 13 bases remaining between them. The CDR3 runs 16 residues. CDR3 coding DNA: TGTGCCACCAGTGAACCCAGGTCTCCTAGCACAGATACGCAGTATTTT. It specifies CATSEPRSPSTDTQYF.

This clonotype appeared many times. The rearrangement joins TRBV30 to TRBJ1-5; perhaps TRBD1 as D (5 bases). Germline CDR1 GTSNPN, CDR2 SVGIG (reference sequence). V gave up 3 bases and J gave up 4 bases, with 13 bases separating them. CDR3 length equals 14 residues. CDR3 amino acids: CAWSTGAINQPQHF. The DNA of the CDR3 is TGTGCCTGGAGCACCGGGGCCATTAATCAGCCCCAGCATTTT.

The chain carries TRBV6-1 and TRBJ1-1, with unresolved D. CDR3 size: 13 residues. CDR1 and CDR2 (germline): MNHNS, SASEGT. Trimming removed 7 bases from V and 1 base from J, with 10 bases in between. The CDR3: CASTRQRNTEAFF. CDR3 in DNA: TGTGCCAGCACAAGGCAAAGGAACACTGAAGCTTTCTTT.

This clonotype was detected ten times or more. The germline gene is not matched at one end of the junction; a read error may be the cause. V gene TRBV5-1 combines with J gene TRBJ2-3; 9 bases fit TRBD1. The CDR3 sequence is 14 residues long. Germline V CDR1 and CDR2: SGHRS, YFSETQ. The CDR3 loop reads CASSRTGVADTQYF. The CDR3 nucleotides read TGTGCCAGCAGTCGGACAGGGGTGGCAGATACGCAGTATTTT.

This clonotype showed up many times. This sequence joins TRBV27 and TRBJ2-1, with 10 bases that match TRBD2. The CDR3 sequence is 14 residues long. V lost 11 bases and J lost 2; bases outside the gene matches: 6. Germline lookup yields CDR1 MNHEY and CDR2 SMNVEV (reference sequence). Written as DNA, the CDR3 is TGTGCCGCCAAGCGGGAGGGCCCCTACAATGAGCAGTTCTTC. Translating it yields CAAKREGPYNEQFF.